This T cell receptor (beta chain) stems from a study of response to subunit inactivated influenza vaccine. Findings and caveats of the study: Authors suggested seasonal influenza vaccinations each recruit few new T cells.

There are 17 residues in the CDR3. Trimming at V came to 5 bases and at J to 5 bases, leaving 15 bases not matched to a gene. Germline V gene data show CDR1 as SGHVS and CDR2 as FQNEAQ. TCRdb itself ran the RT-PCR reads through MiXCR, one entry per CDR3 protein. The sample lists about 520,000 distinct CDR3 sequences; about 7.2% were seen once. This clonotype was recorded at least ten times. Its antigen is still unknown. This sequence originates from a man aged 50-75 years who received an inactivated influenza vaccine. The source material was PBMCs from blood, sampled less than 30 months after vaccination. The rearrangement uses TRBV7-8 and TRBJ2-1; 7 nucleotides align to TRBD1. The CDR3 protein is CASSRISLGQPNNEQFF. DNA for the CDR3: TGTGCCAGCAGCCGTATCAGTTTGGGACAGCCTAACAATGAGCAGTTCTTC.